The 7 T cell receptor beta chains below come from one sample, sequenced in a study of blood T cells in healthy people across ages. For the second PCR, which ran for about 6 to 11 cycles, a sample-barcoded 5' primer and a J-beta primer mix were used. TCRdb reprocessed the 5' RACE reads with MiXCR, giving one entry per CDR3 protein. There are hundreds of thousands of distinct CDR3 sequences in the sample; 40% to 65% occur only once, and about 13% lies in the top ten. Sequencing was carried out using blood. The receptor source for this set is a woman older than 75 in good health.

The V and J genes are TRBV9 and TRBJ2-7; tentative D call: TRBD1 (6 bases). V was cut by 2 bases and J by 3 bases, with 15 bases left in between. CDR1 SGDLS and CDR2 YYNGEE come from the germline V gene. CDR3 length: 15 residues. The CDR3 loop is CASSVWTAFSYEQYF. CDR3 DNA: TGTGCCAGCAGCGTCTGGACAGCCTTTAGCTACGAGCAGTACTTC.

This chain connects TRBV9 to TRBJ2-3; 7 bases line up with TRBD1. V gave up 0 bases and J gave up 5 bases; unmatched junction bases: 3. Per germline, CDR1 SGDLS and CDR2 YYNGEE. This CDR3 is 14 amino acids long. In DNA form, the CDR3 reads TGTGCCAGCAGCGTAGGGGCAGGGGGAGATACGCAGTATTTT. Its translation: CASSVGAGGDTQYF.

This rearrangement joins TRBV20-1 to TRBJ2-3, with 11 bases lining up with TRBD2. Germline V gives CDR1 DFQATT, CDR2 SNEGSKA (reference sequence). V lost 7 bases to trimming and J lost 3 bases; unmatched junction nucleotides: 12. The CDR3 loop spans 16 amino acids. CDR3 bases: TGCAGTGTCAGGGCCGATAGCGGGGGGGCAACAGATACGCAGTATTTT. Its translation is CSVRADSGGATDTQYF.

Comments on this clonotype: One base away lies a much larger clone, so this may be a sequencing read error. V gene TRBV7-9 combines with J gene TRBJ2-4, with D tentatively TRBD2 (5 bases). In germline, CDR1 is SEHNR, CDR2 FQNEAQ (reference sequence). The CDR3 length is 13 residues. Trimming removed 2 bases at V and 13 bases at J, with 15 bases between. CDR3 protein: CASSLLGTGEQYF. The CDR3, as DNA: TGTGCCAGCAGCTTACTGGGAACTGGGGAGCAGTACTTC. Complete variable domain (other parts from reference TRBV7-9 and TRBJ2-4): DTGVSQNPRHKITKRGQNVTFRCDPISEHNRLYWYRQTLGQGPEFLTYFQNEAQLEKSRLLSDRFSAERPKGSFSTLEIQRTEQGDSAMYLCASSLLGTGEQYFGAGTRLSVL.

CDR3 nucleotide sequence: TGTGCCAGCAGTTACGGTGGTAGCGGGGCCAATAAAGGCTCCTACGAGCAGTACTTC. This gives the protein CASSYGGSGANKGSYEQYF. The chain has TRBV6-5 and TRBJ2-7, with 8 bases identical to TRBD2. CDR1 and CDR2 from the germline V gene are MNHEY and SVGAGI. V shed 2 bases and J 0 bases; nucleotides not matched to a gene: 15. CDR3 length: 19 residues.

This clonotype was counted at least ten times. The CDR3 spells CASSYSRTGGAYGYTF. The CDR3 bases are TGTGCCAGCAGTTACTCCCGGACAGGGGGCGCCTATGGCTACACCTTC. The V gene is TRBV6-2 or TRBV6-3, the J gene TRBJ1-2; 11 bases are a match to TRBD1. The CDR3 runs to 16 residues. V trimming: 0 bases; J trimming: 4 bases; junction bases outside the gene matches: 4. Germline V lookup: CDR1 MNHEY, CDR2 SVGEGT.

The chain employs TRBV19 and TRBJ1-1; D gene unclear. The CDR3 is made up of 13 amino acids. V was trimmed by 1 base and J by 0 bases, leaving 3 bases between them. CDR1 is LNHDA, CDR2 SQIVND, per germline (reference sequence). CDR3 coding DNA: TGTGCCAGTAGTATAGGTGTGAACACTGAAGCTTTCTTT. This gives the protein CASSIGVNTEAFF.